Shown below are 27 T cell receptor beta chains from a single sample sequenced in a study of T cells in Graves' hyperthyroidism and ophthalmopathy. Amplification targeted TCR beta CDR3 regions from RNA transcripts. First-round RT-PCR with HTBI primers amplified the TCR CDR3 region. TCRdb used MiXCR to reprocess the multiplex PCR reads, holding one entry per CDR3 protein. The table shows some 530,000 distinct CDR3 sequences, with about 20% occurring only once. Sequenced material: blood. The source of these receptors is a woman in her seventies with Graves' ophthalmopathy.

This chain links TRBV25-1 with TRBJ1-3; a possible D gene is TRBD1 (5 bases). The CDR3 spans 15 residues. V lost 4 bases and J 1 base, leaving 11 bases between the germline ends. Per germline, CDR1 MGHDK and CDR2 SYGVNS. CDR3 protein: CASSGLTVSGNTIYF. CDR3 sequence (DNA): TGTGCCAGCAGTGGGTTGACAGTTTCTGGAAACACCATATATTTT.

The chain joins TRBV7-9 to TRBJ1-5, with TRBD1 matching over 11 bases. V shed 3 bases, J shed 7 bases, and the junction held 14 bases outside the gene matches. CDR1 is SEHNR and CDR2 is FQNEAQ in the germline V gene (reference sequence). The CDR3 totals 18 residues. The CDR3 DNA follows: TGTGCCAGCAGCTTCTCCGGGACAGGGGGACAAGTTGGCCAGCCCCAGCATTTT. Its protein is CASSFSGTGGQVGQPQHF.

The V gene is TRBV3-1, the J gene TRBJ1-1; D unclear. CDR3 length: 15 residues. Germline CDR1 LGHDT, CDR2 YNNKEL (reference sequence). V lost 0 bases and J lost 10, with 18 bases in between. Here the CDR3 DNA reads TGTGCCAGCAGCCAAGATGACGGAGGCTACGGTGGAGCTTTCTTT. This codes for CASSQDDGGYGGAFF.

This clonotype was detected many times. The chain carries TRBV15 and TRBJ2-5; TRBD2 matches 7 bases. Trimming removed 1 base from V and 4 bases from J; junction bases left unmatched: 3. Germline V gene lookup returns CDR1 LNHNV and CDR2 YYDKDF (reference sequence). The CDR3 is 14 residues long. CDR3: CATSRGGGGETQYF. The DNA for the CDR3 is TGTGCCACCAGCAGAGGGGGCGGGGGAGAGACCCAGTACTTC. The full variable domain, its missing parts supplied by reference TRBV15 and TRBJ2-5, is DAMVIQNPRYQVTQFGKPVTLSCSQTLNHNVMYWYQQKSSQAPKLLFHYYDKDFNNEADTPDNFQSRRPNTSFCFLDIRSPGLGDTAMYLCATSRGGGGETQYFGPGTRLLVL.

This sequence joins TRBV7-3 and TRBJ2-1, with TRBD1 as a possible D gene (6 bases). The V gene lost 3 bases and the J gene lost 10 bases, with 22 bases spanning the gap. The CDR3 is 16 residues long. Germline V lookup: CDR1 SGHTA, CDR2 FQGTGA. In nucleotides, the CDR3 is TGTGCCAGCAGCTTCTCCCCAGGGGCTAGGCCACGGGAGCAGTTCTTC. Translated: CASSFSPGARPREQFF.

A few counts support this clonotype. CDR3 bases: TGTGCCAGCAGCCCGCAGGGAACCCTGAACACTGAAGCTTTCTTT. It codes for CASSPQGTLNTEAFF. This sequence joins TRBV7-9 and TRBJ1-1; D possibly corresponds to TRBD1 (5 bases). The germline CDR1 and CDR2 sequences are SEHNR and FQNEAQ (reference sequence). This CDR3 is built from 15 residues. V was clipped by 5 bases and J by 0 bases, with 13 bases between them.

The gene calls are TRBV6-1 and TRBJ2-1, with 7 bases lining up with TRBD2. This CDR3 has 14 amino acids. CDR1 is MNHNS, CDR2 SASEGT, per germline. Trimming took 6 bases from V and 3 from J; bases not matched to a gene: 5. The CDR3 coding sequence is TGTGCCAGCAGCTCTAGCGGCTTCTACAATGAGCAGTTCTTC. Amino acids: CASSSSGFYNEQFF.

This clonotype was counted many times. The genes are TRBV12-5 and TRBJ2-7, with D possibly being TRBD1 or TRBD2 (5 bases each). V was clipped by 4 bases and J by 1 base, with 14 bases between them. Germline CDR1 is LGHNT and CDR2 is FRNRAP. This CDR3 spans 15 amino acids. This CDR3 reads CASGSDGALSYEQYF. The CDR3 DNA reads TGTGCTAGTGGTTCGGACGGGGCGCTTTCCTACGAGCAGTACTTC.

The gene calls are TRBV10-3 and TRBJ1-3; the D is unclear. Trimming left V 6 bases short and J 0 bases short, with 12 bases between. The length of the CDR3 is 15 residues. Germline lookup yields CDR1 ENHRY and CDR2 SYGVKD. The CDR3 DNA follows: TGTGCCATCAGCCTGGACGGCAACTCTGGAAACACCATATATTTT. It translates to CAISLDGNSGNTIYF.

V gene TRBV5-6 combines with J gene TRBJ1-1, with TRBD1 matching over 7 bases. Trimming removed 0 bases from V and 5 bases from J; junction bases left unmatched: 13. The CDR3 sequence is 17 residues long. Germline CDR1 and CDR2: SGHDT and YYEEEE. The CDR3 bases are TGTGCCAGCAGCTTGGGGGGACAGAGGAAACAGGGGACTGAAGCTTTCTTT. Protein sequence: CASSLGGQRKQGTEAFF.

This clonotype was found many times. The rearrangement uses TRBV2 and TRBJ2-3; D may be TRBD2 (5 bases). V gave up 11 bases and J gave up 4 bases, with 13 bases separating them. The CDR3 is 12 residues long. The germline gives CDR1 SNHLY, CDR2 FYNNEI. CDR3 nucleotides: TGTGCCTCGAGGCTAGCCGCAGATACGCAGTATTTT. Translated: CASRLAADTQYF.

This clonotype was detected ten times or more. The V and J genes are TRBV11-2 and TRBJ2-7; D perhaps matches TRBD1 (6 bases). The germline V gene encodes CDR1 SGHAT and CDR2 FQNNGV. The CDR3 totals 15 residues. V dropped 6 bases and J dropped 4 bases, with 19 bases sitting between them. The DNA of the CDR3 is TGTGCCAGCAGGTCCACCAGGGGCTATCGGTACGAGCAGTACTTC. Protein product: CASRSTRGYRYEQYF.

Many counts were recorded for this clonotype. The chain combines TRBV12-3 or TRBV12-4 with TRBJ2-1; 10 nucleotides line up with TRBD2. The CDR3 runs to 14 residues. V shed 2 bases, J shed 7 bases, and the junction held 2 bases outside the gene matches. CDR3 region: CASSLSGRANEQFF. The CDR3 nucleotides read TGTGCCAGCAGTTTAAGCGGGAGGGCGAATGAGCAGTTCTTC.

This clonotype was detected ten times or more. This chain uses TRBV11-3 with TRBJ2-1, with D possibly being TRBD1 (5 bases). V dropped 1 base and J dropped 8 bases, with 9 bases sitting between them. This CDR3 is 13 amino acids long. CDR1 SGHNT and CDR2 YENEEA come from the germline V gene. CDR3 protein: CASSLAGIHEQFF. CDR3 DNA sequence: TGTGCCAGCAGCTTAGCAGGGATCCATGAGCAGTTCTTC.

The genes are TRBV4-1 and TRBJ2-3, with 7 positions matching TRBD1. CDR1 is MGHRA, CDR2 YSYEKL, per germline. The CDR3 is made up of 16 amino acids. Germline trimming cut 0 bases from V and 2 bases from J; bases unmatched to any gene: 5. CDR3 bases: TGCGCCAGCAGCCAAGATGGGACAGCCTCCACAGATACGCAGTATTTT. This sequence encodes CASSQDGTASTDTQYF.

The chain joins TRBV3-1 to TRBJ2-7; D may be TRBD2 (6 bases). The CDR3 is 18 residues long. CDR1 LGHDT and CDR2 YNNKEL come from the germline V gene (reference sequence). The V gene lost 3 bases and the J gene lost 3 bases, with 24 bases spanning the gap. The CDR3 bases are TGTGCCAGCAGCCACGGTGCAGGGTGGCGGGGAACCAACTACGAGCAGTACTTC. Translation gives CASSHGAGWRGTNYEQYF.

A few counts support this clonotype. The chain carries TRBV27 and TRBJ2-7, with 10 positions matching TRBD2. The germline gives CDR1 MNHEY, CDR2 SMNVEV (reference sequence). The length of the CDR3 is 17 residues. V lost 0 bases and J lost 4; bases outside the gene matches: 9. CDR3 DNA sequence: TGTGCCAGCAGTTTATCGAACCCAGCGGGAGGGCCGTACGAGCAGTACTTC. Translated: CASSLSNPAGGPYEQYF.

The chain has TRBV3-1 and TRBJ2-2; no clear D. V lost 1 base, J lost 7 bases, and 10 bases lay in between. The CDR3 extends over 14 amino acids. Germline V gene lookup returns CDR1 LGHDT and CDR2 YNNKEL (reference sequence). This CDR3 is CASSQVVDRGELFF. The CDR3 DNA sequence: TGTGCCAGCAGCCAAGTCGTAGATCGCGGGGAGCTGTTTTTT.

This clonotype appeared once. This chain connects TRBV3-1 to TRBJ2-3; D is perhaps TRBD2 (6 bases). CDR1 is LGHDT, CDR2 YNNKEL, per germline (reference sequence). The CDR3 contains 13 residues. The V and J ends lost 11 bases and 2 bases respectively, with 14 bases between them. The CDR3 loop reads CAAWEAATDTQYF. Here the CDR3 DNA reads TGTGCCGCGTGGGAGGCGGCCACAGATACGCAGTATTTT.

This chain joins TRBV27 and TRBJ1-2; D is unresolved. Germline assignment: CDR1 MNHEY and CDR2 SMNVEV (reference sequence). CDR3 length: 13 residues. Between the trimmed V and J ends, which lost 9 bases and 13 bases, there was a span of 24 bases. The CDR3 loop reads CASSSHSAGIPTF. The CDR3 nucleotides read TGTGCCAGTTCTTCTCATAGCGCTGGAATCCCCACCTTC.

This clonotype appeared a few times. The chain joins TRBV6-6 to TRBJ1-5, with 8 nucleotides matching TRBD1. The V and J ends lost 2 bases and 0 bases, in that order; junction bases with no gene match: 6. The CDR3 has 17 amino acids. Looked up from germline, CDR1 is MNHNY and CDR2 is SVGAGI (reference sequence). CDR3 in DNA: TGTGCCAGCAGTTACGGCAGGGGGCTAAATAGCAATCAGCCCCAGCATTTT. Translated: CASSYGRGLNSNQPQHF.

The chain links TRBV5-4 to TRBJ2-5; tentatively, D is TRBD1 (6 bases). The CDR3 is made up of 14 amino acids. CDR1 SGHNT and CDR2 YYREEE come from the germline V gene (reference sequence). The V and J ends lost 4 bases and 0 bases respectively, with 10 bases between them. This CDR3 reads CASSRGQHQETQYF. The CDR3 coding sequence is TGTGCCAGCAGCAGAGGACAGCACCAAGAGACCCAGTACTTC.

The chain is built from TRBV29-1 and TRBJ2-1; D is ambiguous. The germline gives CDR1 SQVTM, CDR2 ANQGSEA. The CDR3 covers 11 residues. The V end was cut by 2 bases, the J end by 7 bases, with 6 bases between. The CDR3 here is CSVERVNEQFF. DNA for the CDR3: TGCAGCGTTGAAAGGGTAAATGAGCAGTTCTTC.

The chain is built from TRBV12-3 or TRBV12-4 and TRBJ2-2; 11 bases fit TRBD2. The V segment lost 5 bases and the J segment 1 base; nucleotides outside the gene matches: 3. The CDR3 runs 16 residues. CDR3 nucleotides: TGTGCCAGCAGTCGGGGACTAGCGGTGAACACCGGGGAGCTGTTTTTT. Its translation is CASSRGLAVNTGELFF.

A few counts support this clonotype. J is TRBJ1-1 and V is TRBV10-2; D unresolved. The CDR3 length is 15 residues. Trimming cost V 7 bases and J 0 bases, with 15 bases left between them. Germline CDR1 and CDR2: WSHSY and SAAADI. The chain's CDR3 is CASMKHGRMNTEAFF. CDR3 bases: TGCGCCAGCATGAAACACGGACGTATGAACACTGAAGCTTTCTTT.

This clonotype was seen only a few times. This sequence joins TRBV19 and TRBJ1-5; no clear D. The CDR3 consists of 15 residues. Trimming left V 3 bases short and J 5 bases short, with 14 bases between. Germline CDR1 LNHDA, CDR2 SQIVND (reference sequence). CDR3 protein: CASSILSSRYQPQHF. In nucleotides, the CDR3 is TGTGCCAGTAGTATTCTTTCCAGCCGTTATCAGCCCCAGCATTTT.

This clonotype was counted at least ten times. As DNA, the CDR3 is TGTGCCAGCAGCTTACAGGGGGCGGGAGGAACTGAAGCTTTCTTT. The encoded protein is CASSLQGAGGTEAFF. This chain connects TRBV11-2 to TRBJ1-1, with TRBD1 matching over 8 bases. The CDR3 consists of 15 residues. CDR1 and CDR2 from the germline V gene are SGHAT and FQNNGV. Trimming cost V 2 bases and J 5 bases; bases outside gene matches: 7.